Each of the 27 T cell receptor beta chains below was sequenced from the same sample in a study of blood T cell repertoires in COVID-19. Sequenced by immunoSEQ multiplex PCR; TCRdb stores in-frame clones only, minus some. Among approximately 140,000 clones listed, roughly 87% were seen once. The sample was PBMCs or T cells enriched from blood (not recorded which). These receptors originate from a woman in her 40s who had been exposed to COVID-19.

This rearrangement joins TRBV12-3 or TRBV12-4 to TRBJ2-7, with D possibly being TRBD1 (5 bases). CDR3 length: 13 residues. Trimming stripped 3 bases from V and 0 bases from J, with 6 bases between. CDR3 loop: CASSLTDSYEQYF. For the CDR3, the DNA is TGTGCCAGCAGTTTGACAGACTCCTACGAGCAGTACTTC.

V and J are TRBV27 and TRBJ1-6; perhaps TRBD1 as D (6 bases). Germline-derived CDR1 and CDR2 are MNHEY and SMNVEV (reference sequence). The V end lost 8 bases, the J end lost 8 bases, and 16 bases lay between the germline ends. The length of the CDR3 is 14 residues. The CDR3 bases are TGTGCCAGCTCAGGGGCAAGGGGTGATTCACCCCTCCACTTT. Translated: CASSGARGDSPLHF.

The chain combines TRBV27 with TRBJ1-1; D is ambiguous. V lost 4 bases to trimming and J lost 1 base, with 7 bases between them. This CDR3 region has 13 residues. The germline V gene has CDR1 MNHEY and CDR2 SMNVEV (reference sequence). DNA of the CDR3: TGTGCCAGCAGTTGGAACAGGAACACTGAAGCTTTCTTT. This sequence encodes CASSWNRNTEAFF.

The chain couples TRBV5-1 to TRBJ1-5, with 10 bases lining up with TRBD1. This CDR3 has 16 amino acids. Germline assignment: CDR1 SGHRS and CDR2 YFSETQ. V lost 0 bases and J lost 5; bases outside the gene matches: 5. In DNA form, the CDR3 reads TGCGCCAGCAGCTTGGGGACCGGGACAGGGGATCAGCCCCAGCATTTT. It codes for CASSLGTGTGDQPQHF. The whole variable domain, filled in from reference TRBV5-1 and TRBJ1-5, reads KAGVTQTPRYLIKTRGQQVTLSCSPISGHRSVSWYQQTPGQGLQFLFEYFSETQRNKGNFPGRFSGRQFSNSRSEMNVSTLELGDSALYLCASSLGTGTGDQPQHFGDGTRLSIL.

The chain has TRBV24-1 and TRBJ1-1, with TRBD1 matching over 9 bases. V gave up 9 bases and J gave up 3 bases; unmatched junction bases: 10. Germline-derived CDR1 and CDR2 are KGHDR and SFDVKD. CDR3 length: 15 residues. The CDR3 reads CATSALDRGDTEAFF. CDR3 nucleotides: TGTGCCACCTCGGCCCTTGACAGGGGGGACACTGAAGCTTTCTTT.

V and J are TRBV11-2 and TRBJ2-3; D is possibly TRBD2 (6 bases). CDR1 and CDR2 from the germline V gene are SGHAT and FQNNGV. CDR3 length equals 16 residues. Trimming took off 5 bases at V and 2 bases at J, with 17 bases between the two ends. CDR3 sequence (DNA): TGTGCCAGCAGCACTTCCAGGAGGGAGTACACAGATACGCAGTATTTT. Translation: CASSTSRREYTDTQYF.

CDR3: CASSLSGTSYNEQFF. CDR3 coding DNA: TGCGCCAGCAGCTTATCCGGGACTAGTTATAATGAGCAGTTCTTC. The genes are TRBV5-1 and TRBJ2-1; 8 bases agree with TRBD2. Germline trimming cut 2 bases from V and 7 bases from J; bases unmatched to any gene: 8. Germline lookup yields CDR1 SGHRS and CDR2 YFSETQ. The CDR3 length is 15 residues.

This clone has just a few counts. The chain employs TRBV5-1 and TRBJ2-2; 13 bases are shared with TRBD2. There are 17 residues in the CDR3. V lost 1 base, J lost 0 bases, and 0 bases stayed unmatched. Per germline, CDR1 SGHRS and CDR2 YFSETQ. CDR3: CASSLTSGGANTGELFF. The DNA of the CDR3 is TGCGCCAGCAGCTTGACTAGCGGGGGGGCGAACACCGGGGAGCTGTTTTTT.

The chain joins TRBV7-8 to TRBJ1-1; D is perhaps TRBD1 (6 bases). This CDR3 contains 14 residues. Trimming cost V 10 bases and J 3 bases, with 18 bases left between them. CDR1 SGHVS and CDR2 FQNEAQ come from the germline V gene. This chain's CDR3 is CATNYLGADTEAFF. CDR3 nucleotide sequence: TGTGCCACCAACTATCTGGGGGCCGACACTGAAGCTTTCTTT. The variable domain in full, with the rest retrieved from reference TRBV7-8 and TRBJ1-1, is GAGVSQSPRYKVAKRGQDVALRCDPISGHVSLFWYQQALGQGPEFLTYFQNEAQLDKSGLPSDRFFAERPEGSVSTLKIQRTQQEDSAVYLCATNYLGADTEAFFGQGTRLTVV.

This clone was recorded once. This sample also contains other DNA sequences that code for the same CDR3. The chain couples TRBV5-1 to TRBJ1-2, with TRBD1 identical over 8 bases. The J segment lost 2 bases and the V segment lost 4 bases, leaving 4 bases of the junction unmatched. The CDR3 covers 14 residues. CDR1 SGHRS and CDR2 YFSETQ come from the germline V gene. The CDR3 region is CASSLGQENYGYTF. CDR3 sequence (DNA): TGCGCCAGCAGCCTGGGACAGGAGAACTATGGCTACACCTTC.

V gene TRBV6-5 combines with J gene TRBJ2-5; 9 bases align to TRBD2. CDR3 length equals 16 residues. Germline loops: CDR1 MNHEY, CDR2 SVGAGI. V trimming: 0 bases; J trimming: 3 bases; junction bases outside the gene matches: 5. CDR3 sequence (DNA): TGTGCCAGCAGTTACTCGGTGTCTAGCGGGGAAGAGACCCAGTACTTC. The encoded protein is CASSYSVSSGEETQYF.

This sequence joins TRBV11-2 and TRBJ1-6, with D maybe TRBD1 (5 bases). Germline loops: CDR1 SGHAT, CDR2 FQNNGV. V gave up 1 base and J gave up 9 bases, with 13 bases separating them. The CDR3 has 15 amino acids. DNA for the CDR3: TGTGCCAGCAGCTTAGCACAGGCGAATCGTTCACCCCTCCACTTT. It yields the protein CASSLAQANRSPLHF.

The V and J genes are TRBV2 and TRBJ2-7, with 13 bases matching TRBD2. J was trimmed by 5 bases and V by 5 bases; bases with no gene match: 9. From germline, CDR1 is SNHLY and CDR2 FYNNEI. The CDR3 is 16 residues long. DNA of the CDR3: TGTGCCAGCAGTAAAGGATGGACTAGCGGGGGCGACGAGCAGTACTTC. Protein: CASSKGWTSGGDEQYF. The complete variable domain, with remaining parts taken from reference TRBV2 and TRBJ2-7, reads EPEVTQTPSHQVTQMGQEVILRCVPISNHLYFYWYRQILGQKVEFLVSFYNNEISEKSEIFDDQFSVERPDGSNFTLKIRSTKLEDSAMYFCASSKGWTSGGDEQYFGPGTRLTVT.

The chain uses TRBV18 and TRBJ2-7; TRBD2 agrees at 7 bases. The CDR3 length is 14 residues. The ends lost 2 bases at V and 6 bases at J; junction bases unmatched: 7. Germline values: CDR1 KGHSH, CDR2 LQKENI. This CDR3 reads CASSPGGEQIEQYF. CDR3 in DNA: TGTGCCAGCTCACCAGGGGGGGAACAGATCGAGCAGTACTTC.

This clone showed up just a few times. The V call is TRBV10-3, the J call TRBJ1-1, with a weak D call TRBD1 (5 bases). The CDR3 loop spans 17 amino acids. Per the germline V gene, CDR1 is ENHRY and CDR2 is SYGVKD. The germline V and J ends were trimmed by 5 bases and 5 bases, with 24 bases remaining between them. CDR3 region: CAISLGGANLGDTEAFF. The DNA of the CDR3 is TGTGCCATCAGTCTCGGGGGAGCCAACCTGGGGGATACTGAAGCTTTCTTT.

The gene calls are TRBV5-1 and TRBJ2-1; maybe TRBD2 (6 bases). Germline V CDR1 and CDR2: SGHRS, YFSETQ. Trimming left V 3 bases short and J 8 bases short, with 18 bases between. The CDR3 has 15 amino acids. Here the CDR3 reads CASSSPGLRLDEQFF. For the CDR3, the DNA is TGCGCCAGCAGCTCCCCGGGACTGAGACTCGATGAGCAGTTCTTC. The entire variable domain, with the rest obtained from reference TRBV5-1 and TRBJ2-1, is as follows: KAGVTQTPRYLIKTRGQQVTLSCSPISGHRSVSWYQQTPGQGLQFLFEYFSETQRNKGNFPGRFSGRQFSNSRSEMNVSTLELGDSALYLCASSSPGLRLDEQFFGPGTRLTVL.

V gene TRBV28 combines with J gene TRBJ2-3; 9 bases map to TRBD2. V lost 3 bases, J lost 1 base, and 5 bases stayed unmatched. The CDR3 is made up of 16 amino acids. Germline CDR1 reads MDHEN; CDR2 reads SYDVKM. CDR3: CASSLVAGAGTDTQYF. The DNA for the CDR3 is TGTGCCAGCAGTTTGGTAGCGGGAGCTGGCACAGATACGCAGTATTTT. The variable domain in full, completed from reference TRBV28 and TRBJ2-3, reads DVKVTQSSRYLVKRTGEKVFLECVQDMDHENMFWYRQDPGLGLRLIYFSYDVKMKEKGDIPEGYSVSREKKERFSLILESASTNQTSMYLCASSLVAGAGTDTQYFGPGTRLTVL.

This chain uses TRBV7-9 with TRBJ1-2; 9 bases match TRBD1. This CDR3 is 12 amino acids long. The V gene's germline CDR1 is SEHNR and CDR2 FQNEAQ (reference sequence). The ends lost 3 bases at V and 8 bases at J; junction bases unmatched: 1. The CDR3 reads CASSLGQGGYTF. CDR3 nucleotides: TGTGCCAGCAGCTTGGGACAGGGCGGCTACACCTTC.

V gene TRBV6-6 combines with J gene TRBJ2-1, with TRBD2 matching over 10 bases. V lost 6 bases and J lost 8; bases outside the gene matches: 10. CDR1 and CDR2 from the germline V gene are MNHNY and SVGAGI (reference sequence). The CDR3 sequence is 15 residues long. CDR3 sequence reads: CASRIASGRVYEQFF. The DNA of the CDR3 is TGTGCCAGCAGGATAGCTAGCGGGAGAGTCTATGAGCAGTTCTTC.

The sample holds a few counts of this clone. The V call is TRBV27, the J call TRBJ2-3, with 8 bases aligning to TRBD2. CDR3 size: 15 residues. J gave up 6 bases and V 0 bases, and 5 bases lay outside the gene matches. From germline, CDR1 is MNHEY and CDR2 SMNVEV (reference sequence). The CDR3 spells CASSLSTGGLDTQYF. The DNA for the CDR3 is TGTGCCAGCAGTTTATCCACGGGAGGGCTCGATACGCAGTATTTT.

The CDR3 nucleotides are TGTGCCAGCAGTTTCGCGTCCCACGAGAATGAAAAACTGTTTTTT. Its translation is CASSFASHENEKLFF. The V and J genes are TRBV28 and TRBJ1-4; D is ambiguous. There are 15 residues in the CDR3. The ends were cut back, 3 bases at V and 5 bases at J, with 13 bases in the middle. CDR1 is MDHEN and CDR2 is SYDVKM in the germline V gene.

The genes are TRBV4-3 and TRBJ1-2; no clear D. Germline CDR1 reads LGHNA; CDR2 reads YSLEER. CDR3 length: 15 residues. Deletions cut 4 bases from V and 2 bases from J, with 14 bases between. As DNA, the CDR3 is TGCGCCAGCAGCCCCTCGGGAGTGGCGAACTATGGCTACACCTTC. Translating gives CASSPSGVANYGYTF.

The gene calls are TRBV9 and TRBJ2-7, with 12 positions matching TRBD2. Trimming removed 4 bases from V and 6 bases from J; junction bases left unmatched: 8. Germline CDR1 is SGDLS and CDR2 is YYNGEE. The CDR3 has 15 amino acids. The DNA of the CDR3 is TGTGCCAGCAGCACGAGACTAGCGGGAGTCGTCGAGCAGTACTTC. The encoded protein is CASSTRLAGVVEQYF.

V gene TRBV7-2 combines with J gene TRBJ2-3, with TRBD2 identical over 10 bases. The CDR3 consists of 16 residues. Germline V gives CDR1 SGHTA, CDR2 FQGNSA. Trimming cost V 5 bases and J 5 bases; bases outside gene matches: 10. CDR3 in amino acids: CASSPGLAGVGDTQYF. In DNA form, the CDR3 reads TGTGCCAGCAGCCCCGGGCTAGCGGGGGTCGGAGATACGCAGTATTTT.

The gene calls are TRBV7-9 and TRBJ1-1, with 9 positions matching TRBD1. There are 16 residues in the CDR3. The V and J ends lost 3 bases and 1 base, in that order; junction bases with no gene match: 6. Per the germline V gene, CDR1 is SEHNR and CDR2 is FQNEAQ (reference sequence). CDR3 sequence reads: CASSFIPGQGNTEAFF. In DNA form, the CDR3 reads TGTGCCAGCAGCTTTATCCCGGGACAGGGGAACACTGAAGCTTTCTTT.

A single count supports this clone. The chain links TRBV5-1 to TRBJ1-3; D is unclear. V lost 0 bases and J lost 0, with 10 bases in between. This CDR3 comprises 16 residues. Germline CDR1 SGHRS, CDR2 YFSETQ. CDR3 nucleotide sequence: TGCGCCAGCAGCTTGGCGTTCGGGGTCTCTGGAAACACCATATATTTT. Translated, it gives CASSLAFGVSGNTIYF.

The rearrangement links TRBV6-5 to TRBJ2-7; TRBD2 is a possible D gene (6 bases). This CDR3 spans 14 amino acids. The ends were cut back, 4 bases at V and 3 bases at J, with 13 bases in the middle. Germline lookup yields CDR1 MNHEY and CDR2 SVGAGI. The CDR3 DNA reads TGTGCCAGCAGTTCCGGGTCGGGACTCTACGAGCAGTACTTC. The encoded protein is CASSSGSGLYEQYF.